This TCR beta chain stems from a study of graft-versus-host responses after intestinal transplantation. Study-level findings and limits: Researchers found GvH clones in recipient marrow, and some showed up first in ileum or blood.

V lost 6 bases and J lost 3, with 15 bases in between. The length of the CDR3 is 15 residues. Germline CDR1 is MDHEN and CDR2 is SYDVKM. Sequencing used immunoSEQ multiplex PCR; TCRdb keeps in-frame clones, though not all of them. The data contain over 120,000 clones, around 90% of them seen just once; the ten biggest clones take up about 0.2%. With regard to this clone: Its antigen is undetermined.

This sample comprised unstimulated CD4+ T cells sorted from spleen or lymph node cells, obtained before intestinal transplant. This sequence joins TRBV28 and TRBJ1-5, with D perhaps TRBD1 (5 bases). The TCR sequence derives from a human donor who received an intestinal transplant. CDR3 sequence (DNA): TGTGCCAGCAGCCAACCAGGAGGACACAATCAGCCCCAGCATTTT. Translation: CASSQPGGHNQPQHF. The whole variable domain, remainder taken from reference TRBV28 and TRBJ1-5, is DVKVTQSSRYLVKRTGEKVFLECVQDMDHENMFWYRQDPGLGLRLIYFSYDVKMKEKGDIPEGYSVSREKKERFSLILESASTNQTSMYLCASSQPGGHNQPQHFGDGTRLSIL.